Each of the 15 T cell receptor beta chains below was sequenced from the same sample in a study of Ad26.COV2.S vaccination and SARS-CoV-2 variants (dated by TCRdb to about 2021). Preparation of the library involved the immunoSEQ multiplex PCR assay. TCRdb re-hosts the immuneACCESS table, in-frame sequences only. Its copies lack some clones; in the studies checked, an unresolved V gene accounts for under half of them, and the cause for the rest is not known. This sample comprises around 450,000 clones, 80% to 90% of them detected only once. The ten largest clones take up under 2% of the sample. This specimen's treatment or condition label, per the study, means: over 15 received Ad26.COV2.S at low or high dose, single or two shots; about 5 received placebo; per-sample allocation not given. Repertoires of vaccine and placebo recipients were sequenced from samples taken on day 63 after the first injection.

The sample was peripheral blood, taken in a trial of Ad26.COV2.S vaccine versus placebo. The source is a person between 18 and 60 years old who received the Ad26.COV2.S COVID-19 vaccine or a placebo.

This chain uses TRBV28 with TRBJ2-7; 7 bases agree with TRBD1. Germline assignment: CDR1 MDHEN and CDR2 SYDVKM. After removal of 6 bases from V and 6 bases from J, the junction contained 8 bases not matched to a gene. The CDR3 consists of 13 residues. The DNA of the CDR3 is TGTGCCAGCAGAATCCCGACAGGGATCGAGCAGTACTTC. The encoded protein is CASRIPTGIEQYF.

The rearrangement joins TRBV13 to TRBJ1-2; a weak D match, TRBD1 (6 bases). The V gene lost 1 base and the J gene lost 6 bases, with 12 bases spanning the gap. The CDR3 consists of 14 residues. Germline values: CDR1 PRHDT, CDR2 FYEKMQ (reference sequence). The CDR3 coding sequence is TGTGCCAGCAGCTTAGAGGGCAGGGGAGATGGCTACACCTTC. This translates into CASSLEGRGDGYTF.

This clone was seen only once. This sequence joins TRBV4-2 and TRBJ2-6; TRBD2 might be the D (6 bases). Germline V gene lookup returns CDR1 LGHNA and CDR2 YNFKEQ. The length of the CDR3 is 16 residues. Trimming shortened V by 0 bases and J by 3 bases, and 9 bases separated the two germline ends. CDR3 in amino acids: CASSQEWGDGANVLTF. DNA of the CDR3: TGTGCCAGCAGCCAAGAGTGGGGGGATGGGGCCAACGTCCTGACTTTC.

The genes are TRBV12-5 and TRBJ2-5; 7 positions agree with TRBD1. The V segment lost 1 base and the J segment 4 bases; nucleotides outside the gene matches: 3. The CDR3 is made up of 14 amino acids. Germline-derived CDR1 and CDR2 are LGHNT and FRNRAP. The CDR3 reads CASGLDRGLETQYF. For the CDR3, the DNA is TGTGCTAGTGGTTTGGACAGGGGATTAGAGACCCAGTACTTC.

This chain joins TRBV27 and TRBJ2-1, with TRBD2 identical over 7 bases. Germline-derived CDR1 and CDR2 are MNHEY and SMNVEV (reference sequence). There are 15 residues in the CDR3. Trimming cost V 4 bases and J 10 bases; bases outside gene matches: 13. This CDR3 reads CASSYLVRAGGEQFF. The CDR3 coding sequence is TGTGCCAGCAGTTACCTCGTGAGGGCCGGGGGGGAGCAGTTCTTC.

The chain couples TRBV5-8 to TRBJ1-1; 7 bases are a match to TRBD1. The germline CDR1 and CDR2 sequences are SGHTS and YDEGEE. The V segment lost 2 bases and the J segment 0 bases; nucleotides outside the gene matches: 7. The CDR3 loop spans 16 amino acids. The CDR3 DNA reads as TGTGCCAGCAGCTTTGGGTCAGGGGGATTGAACACTGAAGCTTTCTTT. Translated, it gives CASSFGSGGLNTEAFF.

The chain links TRBV6-5 to TRBJ1-1; D ambiguous. The V end was cut by 7 bases, the J end by 6 bases, with 21 bases between. Looked up from germline, CDR1 is MNHEY and CDR2 is SVGAGI. The CDR3 runs 15 residues. The CDR3 loop reads CASTLLSEGWSEAFF. Written as DNA, the CDR3 is TGTGCCAGCACCCTCCTTTCGGAGGGATGGTCTGAAGCTTTCTTT.

This clone showed up just once. This CDR3 reads CASRRVRDDGELFF. For the CDR3, the DNA is TGTGCCAGCAGAAGGGTACGGGATGACGGGGAGCTGTTTTTT. The J gene is TRBJ2-2, the V gene TRBV5-8; possible D gene TRBD2, 5 bases. Per the germline V gene, CDR1 is SGHTS and CDR2 is YDEGEE. Trimming shortened V by 5 bases and J by 7 bases, and 15 bases separated the two germline ends. CDR3 size: 14 residues.

Comment on this clone: The sample carries other DNA sequences with the same CDR3. The chain employs TRBV20-1 and TRBJ2-7; tentative D call: TRBD1 (5 bases). V was cut by 6 bases and J by 1 base, with 7 bases left in between. Germline values: CDR1 DFQATT, CDR2 SNEGSKA (reference sequence). The CDR3 loop spans 11 amino acids. CDR3 in amino acids: CSARQSYEQYF. The CDR3 DNA is TGCAGTGCAAGACAGTCCTACGAGCAGTACTTC.

V gene TRBV3-1 (or the pseudogene TRBV3-2) combines with J gene TRBJ2-7; perhaps TRBD1 as D (6 bases). The CDR3 sequence is 15 residues long. In germline, CDR1 is LGHDT, CDR2 YNNKEL (reference sequence). Between the trimmed V and J ends, which lost 5 bases and 1 base, there was a span of 15 bases. CDR3 nucleotides: TGTGCCAGCAGCGCACCAGGGGACGGGTCCTACGAGCAGTACTTC. It yields the protein CASSAPGDGSYEQYF.

This chain links TRBV19 with TRBJ1-1; D uncertain. Trimming took off 7 bases at V and 5 bases at J, with 20 bases between the two ends. This CDR3 spans 15 amino acids. The germline V gene has CDR1 LNHDA and CDR2 SQIVND (reference sequence). The CDR3 protein is CASTLDIRGSTEAFF. The CDR3 DNA follows: TGTGCCAGTACGCTAGATATAAGAGGGTCGACTGAAGCTTTCTTT. Full variable domain (remainder filled in from reference TRBV19 and TRBJ1-1): DGGITQSPKYLFRKEGQNVTLSCEQNLNHDAMYWYRQDPGQGLRLIYYSQIVNDFQKGDIAEGYSVSREKKESFPLTVTSAQKNPTAFYLCASTLDIRGSTEAFFGQGTRLTVV.

This rearrangement joins TRBV18 to TRBJ1-1; TRBD1 matches at 7 bases. V lost 3 bases to trimming and J lost 0 bases; unmatched junction nucleotides: 4. Germline CDR1 KGHSH, CDR2 LQKENI. There are 15 residues in the CDR3. Written as DNA, the CDR3 is TGTGCCAGCTCACCGGTGGACAGGATGAACACTGAAGCTTTCTTT. Its translation is CASSPVDRMNTEAFF.

The gene calls are TRBV6-5 and TRBJ2-1; D gene unclear. CDR1 is MNHEY, CDR2 SVGAGI, per germline. V was shortened by 4 bases and J by 8 bases, with 21 bases between the two germline ends. The CDR3 is made up of 16 amino acids. CDR3 bases: TGTGCCAGCAGTTCACACCTGGTAGGATTAACTCATGAGCAGTTCTTC. It is translated as CASSSHLVGLTHEQFF.

The V call is TRBV20-1, the J call TRBJ2-4; 7 bases are a match to TRBD1. CDR3 length: 17 residues. Looked up from germline, CDR1 is DFQATT and CDR2 is SNEGSKA (reference sequence). After removal of 3 bases from V and 6 bases from J, the junction contained 17 bases not matched to a gene. Here the CDR3 DNA reads TGCAGTGCTAGTCCTACGGGACAGCGGAATCCCCGAAACATTCAGTACTTC. It yields the protein CSASPTGQRNPRNIQYF.

A note on this clone: The sample contains more than one DNA sequence encoding this CDR3. This chain connects TRBV6-2 or TRBV6-3 to TRBJ2-5; D is possibly TRBD2 (6 bases). Trimming removed 2 bases from V and 5 bases from J, with 12 bases in between. The CDR3 consists of 14 residues. Germline-derived CDR1 and CDR2 are MNHEY and SVGEGT. CDR3 residues: CASSYGTAAETQYF. CDR3 sequence (DNA): TGTGCCAGCAGTTACGGGACTGCGGCGGAGACCCAGTACTTC.